This T cell receptor (beta chain) stems from a study of T cells in Graves' hyperthyroidism and ophthalmopathy. Using RNA transcripts as the source, TCR beta CDR3 regions were amplified. HTBI primers were the set used in a first-round RT-PCR of the TCR CDR3. TCRdb analysed the multiplex PCR reads with MiXCR anew, one entry per CDR3 protein. There are a few hundred thousand distinct CDR3 sequences in the sample; more than 20% occur only once, and more than 60% lies in the top ten. This clonotype was recorded many times. The antigen remains undetermined. General study results and limits: Median prediction lead before ophthalmopathy onset was around 6.9 months with the model.

The source is a man aged 50-60 years with Graves' hyperthyroidism. The specimen was blood.

This CDR3 reads CASSLDTQYF. As DNA, the CDR3 is TGTGCCAGCAGTTTGGATACGCAGTATTTT. The chain employs TRBV12-3 or TRBV12-4 and TRBJ2-3; D remains unclear. This CDR3 contains 10 residues. The germline V and J ends were trimmed by 3 bases and 6 bases, with 1 base remaining between them.